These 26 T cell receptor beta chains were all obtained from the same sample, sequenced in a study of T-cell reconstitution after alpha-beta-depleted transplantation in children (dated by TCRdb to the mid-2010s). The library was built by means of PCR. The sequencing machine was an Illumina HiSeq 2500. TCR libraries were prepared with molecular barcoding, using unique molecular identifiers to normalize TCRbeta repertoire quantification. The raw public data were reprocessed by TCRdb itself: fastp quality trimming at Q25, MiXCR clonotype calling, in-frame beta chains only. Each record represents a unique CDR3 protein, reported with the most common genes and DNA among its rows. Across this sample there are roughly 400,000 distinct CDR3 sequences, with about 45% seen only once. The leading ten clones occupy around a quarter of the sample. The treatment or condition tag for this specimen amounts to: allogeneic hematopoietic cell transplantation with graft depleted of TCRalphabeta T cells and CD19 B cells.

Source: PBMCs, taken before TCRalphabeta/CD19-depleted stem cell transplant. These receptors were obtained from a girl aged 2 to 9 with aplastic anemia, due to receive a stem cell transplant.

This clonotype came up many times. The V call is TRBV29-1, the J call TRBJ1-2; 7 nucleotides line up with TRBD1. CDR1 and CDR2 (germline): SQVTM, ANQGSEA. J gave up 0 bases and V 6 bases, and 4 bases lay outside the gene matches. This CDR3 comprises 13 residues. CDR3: CSVGQPSNYGYTF. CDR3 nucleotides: TGCAGCGTGGGACAGCCCTCTAACTATGGCTACACCTTC.

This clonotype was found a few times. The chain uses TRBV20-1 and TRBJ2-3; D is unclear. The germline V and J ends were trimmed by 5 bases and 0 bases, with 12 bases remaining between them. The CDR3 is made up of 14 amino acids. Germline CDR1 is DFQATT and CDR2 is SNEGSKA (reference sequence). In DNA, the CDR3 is TGCAGTGCTGGCCAGATTCCTAGCACAGATACGCAGTATTTT. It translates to CSAGQIPSTDTQYF.

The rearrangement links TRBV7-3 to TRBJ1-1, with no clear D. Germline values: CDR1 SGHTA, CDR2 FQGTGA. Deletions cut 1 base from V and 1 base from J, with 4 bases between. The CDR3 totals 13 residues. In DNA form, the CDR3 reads TGTGCCAGCAGCTTAAAACGGAACACTGAAGCTTTCTTT. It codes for CASSLKRNTEAFF.

CDR3 amino acids: CASSQFTGVSYNEQFF. For the CDR3, the DNA is TGTGCCAGCAGCCAATTTACAGGGGTTTCCTACAATGAGCAGTTCTTC. This chain connects TRBV7-7 to TRBJ2-1; 7 bases align to TRBD1. Germline CDR1 reads SSHAT; CDR2 reads FNYEAQ (reference sequence). The CDR3 has 16 residues. V lost 5 bases to trimming and J lost 1 base; unmatched junction nucleotides: 8.

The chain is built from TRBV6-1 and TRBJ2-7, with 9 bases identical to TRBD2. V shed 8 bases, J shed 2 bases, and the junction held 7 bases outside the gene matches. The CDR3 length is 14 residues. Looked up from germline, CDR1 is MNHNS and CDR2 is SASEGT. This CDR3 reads CASGRAGGTYEQYF. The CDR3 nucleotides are TGTGCCAGCGGTCGTGCGGGGGGGACCTACGAGCAGTACTTC.

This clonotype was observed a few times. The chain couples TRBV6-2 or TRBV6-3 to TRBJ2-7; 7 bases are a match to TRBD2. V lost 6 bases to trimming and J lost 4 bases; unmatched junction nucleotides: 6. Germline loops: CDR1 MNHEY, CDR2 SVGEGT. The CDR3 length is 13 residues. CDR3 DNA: TGTGCCAGCAGCGGGAGGAATAGATACGAGCAGTACTTC. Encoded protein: CASSGRNRYEQYF.

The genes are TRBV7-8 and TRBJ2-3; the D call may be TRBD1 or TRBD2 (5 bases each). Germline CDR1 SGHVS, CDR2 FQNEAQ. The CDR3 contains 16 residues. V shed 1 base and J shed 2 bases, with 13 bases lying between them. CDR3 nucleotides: TGTGCCAGCAGCTTAGAGGGGACGGTAAACACAGATACGCAGTATTTT. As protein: CASSLEGTVNTDTQYF.

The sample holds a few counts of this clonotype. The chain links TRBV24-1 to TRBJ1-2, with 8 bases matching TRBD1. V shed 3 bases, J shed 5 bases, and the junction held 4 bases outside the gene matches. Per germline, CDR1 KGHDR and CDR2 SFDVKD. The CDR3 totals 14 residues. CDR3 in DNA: TGTGCCACCAGTGATAGGGACAGGAAATATGGCTACACCTTC. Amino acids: CATSDRDRKYGYTF.

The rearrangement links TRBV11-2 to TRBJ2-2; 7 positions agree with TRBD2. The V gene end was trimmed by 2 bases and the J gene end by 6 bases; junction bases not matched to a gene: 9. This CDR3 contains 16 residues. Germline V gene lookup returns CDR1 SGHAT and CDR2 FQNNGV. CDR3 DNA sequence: TGTGCCAGCAGCTTACGGGGGGAAGTAAGGCCCGGGGAGCTGTTTTTT. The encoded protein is CASSLRGEVRPGELFF. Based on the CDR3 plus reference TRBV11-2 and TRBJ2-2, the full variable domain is EAGVAQSPRYKIIEKRQSVAFWCNPISGHATLYWYQQILGQGPKLLIQFQNNGVVDDSQLPKDRFSAERLKGVDSTLKIQPAKLEDSAVYLCASSLRGEVRPGELFFGEGSRLTVL.

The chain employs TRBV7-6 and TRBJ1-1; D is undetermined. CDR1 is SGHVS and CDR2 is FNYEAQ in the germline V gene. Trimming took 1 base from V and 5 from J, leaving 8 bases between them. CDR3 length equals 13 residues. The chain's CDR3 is CASSLESGTEAFF. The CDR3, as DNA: TGTGCCAGCAGCTTAGAGTCCGGGACTGAAGCTTTCTTT.

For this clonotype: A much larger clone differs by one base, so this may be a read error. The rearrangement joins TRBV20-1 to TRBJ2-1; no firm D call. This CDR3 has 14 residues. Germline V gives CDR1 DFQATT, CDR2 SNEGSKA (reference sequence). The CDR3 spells CSARDRSNYNEQLF. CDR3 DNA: TGCAGTGCTAGAGATCGGAGCAATTACAATGAGCAGTTGTTC.

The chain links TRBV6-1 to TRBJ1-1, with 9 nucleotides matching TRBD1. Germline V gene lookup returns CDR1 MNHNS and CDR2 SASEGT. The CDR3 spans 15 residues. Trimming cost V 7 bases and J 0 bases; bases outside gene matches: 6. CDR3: CASNPTGGLNTEAFF. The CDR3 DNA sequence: TGTGCCAGCAACCCAACAGGGGGCCTGAACACTGAAGCTTTCTTT.

DNA of the CDR3: TGTGCCAGCACAATGGAGCAGGGCCTGGGGGGTACGCAGTATTTT. Protein sequence: CASTMEQGLGGTQYF. The chain recombines TRBV5-6 with TRBJ2-3; TRBD2 is a possible D gene (6 bases). CDR1 and CDR2 (germline): SGHDT, YYEEEE. CDR3 length: 15 residues. Trimming removed 6 bases at V and 8 bases at J, with 22 bases between.

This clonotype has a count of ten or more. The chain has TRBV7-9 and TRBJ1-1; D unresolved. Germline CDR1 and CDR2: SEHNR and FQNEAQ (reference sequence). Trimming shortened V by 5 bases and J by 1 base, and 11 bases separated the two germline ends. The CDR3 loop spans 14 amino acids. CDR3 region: CASSRVSSNTEAFF. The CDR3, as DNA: TGTGCCAGCAGCAGGGTCAGCTCGAACACTGAAGCTTTCTTT.

The CDR3 coding sequence is TGTGCCAGCAGCTTAGGGGCAGGGTCGGCCTACGAGCAGTACTTC. Protein sequence: CASSLGAGSAYEQYF. This chain connects TRBV7-6 to TRBJ2-7; maybe TRBD1 (5 bases). With 1 base removed from V and 2 bases from J, the gap between germline ends came to 12 bases. This CDR3 is built from 15 residues. Per germline, CDR1 SGHVS and CDR2 FNYEAQ.

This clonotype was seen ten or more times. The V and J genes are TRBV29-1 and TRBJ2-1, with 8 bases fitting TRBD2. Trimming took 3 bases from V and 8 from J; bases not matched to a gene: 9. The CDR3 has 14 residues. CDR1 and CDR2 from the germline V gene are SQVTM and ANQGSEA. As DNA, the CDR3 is TGCAGCGTTGAGGCCAGCGGGAGATTATATGAGCAGTTCTTC. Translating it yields CSVEASGRLYEQFF.

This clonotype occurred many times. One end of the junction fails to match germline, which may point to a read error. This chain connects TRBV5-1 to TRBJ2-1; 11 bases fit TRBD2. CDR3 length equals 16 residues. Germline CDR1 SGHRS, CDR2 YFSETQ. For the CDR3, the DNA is TGTGCCAGCAGTTTAGCGGGAGGGAGCTCCTACAATGAGCAGTTCTTC. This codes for CASSLAGGSSYNEQFF.

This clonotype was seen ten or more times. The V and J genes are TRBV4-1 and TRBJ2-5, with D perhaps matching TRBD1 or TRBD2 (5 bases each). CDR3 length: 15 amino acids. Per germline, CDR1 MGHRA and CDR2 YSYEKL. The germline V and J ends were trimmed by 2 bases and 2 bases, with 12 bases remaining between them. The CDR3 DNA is TGCGCCAGCAGCCAACCGGGACCAATACAAGAGACCCAGTACTTC. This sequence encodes CASSQPGPIQETQYF.

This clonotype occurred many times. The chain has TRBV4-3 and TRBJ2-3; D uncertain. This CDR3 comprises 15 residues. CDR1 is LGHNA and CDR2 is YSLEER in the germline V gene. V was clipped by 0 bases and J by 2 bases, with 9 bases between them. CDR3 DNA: TGCGCCAGCAGCCAAGATCGTGGGGACACAGATACGCAGTATTTT. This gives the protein CASSQDRGDTDTQYF.

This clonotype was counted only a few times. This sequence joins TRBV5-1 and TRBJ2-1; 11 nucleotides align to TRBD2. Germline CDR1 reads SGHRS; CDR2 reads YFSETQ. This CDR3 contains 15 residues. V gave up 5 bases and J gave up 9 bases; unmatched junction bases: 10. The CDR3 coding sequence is TGCGCCAGCAGTCGGGGCACTAGCGGGAGTCTTGAGCAGTTCTTC. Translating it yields CASSRGTSGSLEQFF.

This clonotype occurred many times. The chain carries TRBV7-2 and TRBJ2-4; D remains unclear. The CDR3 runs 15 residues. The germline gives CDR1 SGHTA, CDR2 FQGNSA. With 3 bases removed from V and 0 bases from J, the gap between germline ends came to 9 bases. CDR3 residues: CASSLSEIAKNIQYF. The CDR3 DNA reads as TGTGCCAGCAGCTTGAGCGAGATAGCCAAAAACATTCAGTACTTC.

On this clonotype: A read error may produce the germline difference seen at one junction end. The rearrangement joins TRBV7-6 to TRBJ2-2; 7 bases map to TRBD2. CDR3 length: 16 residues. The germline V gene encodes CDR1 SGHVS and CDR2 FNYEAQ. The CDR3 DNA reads TGTGCCAGCAGTTTAACCCCGGGACTAAACTCCGGGGAGCTGATTTTT. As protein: CASSLTPGLNSGELIF.

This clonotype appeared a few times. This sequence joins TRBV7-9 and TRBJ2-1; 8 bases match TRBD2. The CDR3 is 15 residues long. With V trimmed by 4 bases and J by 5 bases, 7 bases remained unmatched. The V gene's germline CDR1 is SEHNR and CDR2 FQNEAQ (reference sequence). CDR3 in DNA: TGTGCCAGCAGCTACGCCCTAGCGGGCCACAATGAGCAGTTCTTC. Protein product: CASSYALAGHNEQFF.

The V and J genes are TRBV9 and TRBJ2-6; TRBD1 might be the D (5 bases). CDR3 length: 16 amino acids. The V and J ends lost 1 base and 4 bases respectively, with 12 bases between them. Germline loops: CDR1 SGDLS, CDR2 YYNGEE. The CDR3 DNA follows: TGTGCCAGCAGCGTAACTACAGGAACCGGGGCCAACGTCCTGACTTTC. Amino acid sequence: CASSVTTGTGANVLTF.

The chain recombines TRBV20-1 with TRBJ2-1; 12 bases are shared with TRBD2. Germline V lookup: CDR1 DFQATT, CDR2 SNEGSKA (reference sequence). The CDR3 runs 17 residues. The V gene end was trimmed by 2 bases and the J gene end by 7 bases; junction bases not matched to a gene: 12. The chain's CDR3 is CSARSTGGLAGDNEQFF. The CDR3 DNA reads TGCAGTGCTAGATCCACGGGGGGACTAGCGGGTGATAATGAGCAGTTCTTC.

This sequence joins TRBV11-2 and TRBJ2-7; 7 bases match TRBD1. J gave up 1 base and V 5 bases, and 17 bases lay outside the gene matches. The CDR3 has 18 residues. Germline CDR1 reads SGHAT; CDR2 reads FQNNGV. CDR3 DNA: TGTGCCAGCAGCGATACCCATCAGTCGGGACAGCTTTCCTACGAGCAGTACTTC. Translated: CASSDTHQSGQLSYEQYF.